Listed below are T cell receptor beta chains from one sample, sequenced in a study of molecular identifiers for immune sequencing clone quantification. MiXCR, applied by TCRdb to the PCR reads, yields one record per CDR3 protein. Altogether about 640,000 distinct CDR3 sequences are present, just under 20% being singletons, with the ten largest covering around 0.86%. The specimen was naive CD8+ T cells from blood, with Jurkat cell RNA spiked in. The receptors stem from a human donor in good health. Some libraries in this study had Jurkat cell RNA spiked in. Each CDR3 is given with its conserved first and last residue. The D gene is left open where the match is weak. Part of the rows lack a size; the others show once, few, many or a class for expanded clones.

>TRBV4-1|-|TRBJ2-7|many
TGCGCCAGCAGCCAAGATCTTGGAGGGGGCGGCGAGCAGTACTTC
CASSQDLGGGGEQYF
>TRBV29-1|-|TRBJ2-1|many
TGCAGCGTTGATTCTGGGTACAATGAGCAGTTCTTC
CSVDSGYNEQFF
>TRBV12-3/TRBV12-4|-|TRBJ1-2|many
TGTGCCAGCAGTTTAGAACTCCTTGGCTACACCTTC
CASSLELLGYTF
>TRBV27|-|TRBJ2-5|few
TGTGCCAGCGGCGATGGGGGGCCGTTGGAGACCCAGTACTTC
CASGDGGPLETQYF
>TRBV5-6|TRBD1|TRBJ1-1|-
TGTGCCAGCAGTTTTGCGACAGGGATTGTTTCTGAAGCTTTCTTT
CASSFATGIVSEAFF
>TRBV30|TRBD1|TRBJ2-5|-
TGTGCCTGGACTGGGACAGGGGAAGAGACCCAGTACTTC
CAWTGTGEETQYF
>TRBV30|-|TRBJ1-5|-
TGTGCCTGGAGTGAGAATTCGCAGCAGCCCCAGCATTTT
CAWSENSQQPQHF
>TRBV3-1|-|TRBJ2-1|few
TGTGCCAGCAGCCAAGTGTCGGATGGGCAGTTCTTC
CASSQVSDGQFF
>TRBV9|-|TRBJ2-3|-
TGTGCCAGCAGCGGGGGCCCCGGTAGGGTGGCAGATACGCAGTATTTT
CASSGGPGRVADTQYF
>TRBV28|TRBD1|TRBJ1-1|few
TGTGCCAGCAGTTGGCAGGACAGGACAACTGAAGCTTTCTTT
CASSWQDRTTEAFF
>TRBV7-9|TRBD1|TRBJ1-2|-
TGTGCCAGCAGCTCCCGGGACAGGGGGCGGTTCCATGGCTACACCTTC
CASSSRDRGRFHGYTF
>TRBV28|-|TRBJ2-5|many
TGTGCCAGCAGTTTACAGTATGGCGGAGAGACCCAGTACTTC
CASSLQYGGETQYF
>TRBV12-3/TRBV12-4|-|TRBJ2-7|-
TGTGCCAGCAGTTTAGCCCCCTACCAGAGCTCCTACGAGCAGTACTTC
CASSLAPYQSSYEQYF
>TRBV5-6|TRBD1|TRBJ2-3|few
TGTGCCAGTAAGAGGGACAGGGGGGGAGATACGCAGTATTTT
CASKRDRGGDTQYF